One and the same sample provided the 4 T cell receptor beta chains below, sequenced in a study of cytomegalovirus exposure and HLA in healthy donors. Here immunoSEQ multiplex PCR was the method, and the copy in TCRdb shows in-frame clones only, minus some. This sample carries about 200,000 clones, 88% of them seen once, and the ten largest clones take about 3%. Sequenced sample: PBMCs. These TCRs come from a woman under 30 in good health and CMV-seronegative.

The chain uses TRBV7-6 and TRBJ2-1; TRBD2 aligns across 7 bases. Germline V CDR1 and CDR2: SGHVS, FNYEAQ. The CDR3 is made up of 14 amino acids. J gave up 3 bases and V 4 bases, and 3 bases lay outside the gene matches. CDR3 region: CASSSLAGYNEQFF. The DNA for the CDR3 is TGTGCCAGCAGCTCATTAGCGGGCTACAATGAGCAGTTCTTC.

This clone appeared once. This chain links TRBV5-1 with TRBJ1-1, with a weak D call TRBD1 (5 bases). With 3 bases removed from V and 8 bases from J, the gap between germline ends came to 17 bases. Germline-derived CDR1 and CDR2 are SGHRS and YFSETQ. The CDR3 contains 14 residues. The DNA for the CDR3 is TGCGCCAGCAGCTCTACGGGGGAAGGGGCGGAAGCTTTCTTT. Protein product: CASSSTGEGAEAFF.

The chain employs TRBV7-6 and TRBJ2-7, with 11 nucleotides matching TRBD2. The CDR3 runs 16 residues. Germline CDR1 reads SGHVS; CDR2 reads FNYEAQ. Trimming at V came to 2 bases and at J to 7 bases, leaving 10 bases not matched to a gene. The CDR3 DNA sequence: TGTGCCAGCAGCTTAAGACTAGCGGGACCTGTGGTGGAGCAGTACTTC. It specifies CASSLRLAGPVVEQYF.

The V call is TRBV10-3, the J call TRBJ2-6; 7 bases match TRBD1. V shed 6 bases, J shed 2 bases, and the junction held 22 bases outside the gene matches. Germline lookup yields CDR1 ENHRY and CDR2 SYGVKD. This CDR3 spans 21 amino acids. The chain's CDR3 is CAIRGKFFLGGDEAGANVLTF. CDR3 in DNA: TGTGCCATCAGGGGTAAGTTCTTTTTAGGGGGCGATGAGGCTGGGGCCAACGTCCTGACTTTC.